This T cell receptor beta chain was sequenced in a study of somatic mutations in cytotoxic T cells in rheumatoid arthritis. CDR3 length equals 17 residues. The V gene lost 4 bases and the J gene lost 1 base, with 18 bases spanning the gap. The germline gives CDR1 SEHNR, CDR2 FQNEAQ (reference sequence). Measured with immunoSEQ multiplex PCR; TCRdb has only the in-frame clones, and not every one. The sample has about 26,000 clones; roughly 80% are singletons. Sequencing was performed on CD8+ T cells sorted from blood. This clonotype was obtained from a man over 45 in good health. This chain joins TRBV7-9 and TRBJ2-3; D is unclear. The CDR3 coding sequence is TGTGCCAGCAGCTCACTGGGAAGGGTAGAAGGCACAGATACGCAGTATTTT. Protein sequence: CASSSLGRVEGTDTQYF.